The 7 T cell receptor beta chains reported below all come from one sample, sequenced in a study of blood T cell repertoires in COVID-19. Produced via immunoSEQ multiplex PCR; TCRdb's table is partial and in-frame only. The sample lists under 350,000 clones, around 86% seen once, with 2% to 2.5% in the top ten. Specimen: peripheral blood. These receptors came from a man aged 45 to 65 with acute or convalescent COVID-19.

The CDR3 DNA reads as TGTGCCAGCTCCTCAACCGGACAGATCGGCGACACCATATATTTT. Amino acids: CASSSTGQIGDTIYF. This chain uses TRBV7-9 with TRBJ1-3; the D gene is possibly TRBD1 (6 bases). V shed 8 bases and J shed 8 bases, with 22 bases lying between them. The CDR3 is 15 amino acids. CDR1 and CDR2 from the germline V gene are SEHNR and FQNEAQ (reference sequence).

The chain employs TRBV5-6 and TRBJ2-1; possibly TRBD2 for D (7 bases). Germline lookup yields CDR1 SGHDT and CDR2 YYEEEE. The V gene lost 1 base and the J gene lost 0 bases, with 20 bases spanning the gap. CDR3 length equals 19 residues. CDR3 sequence reads: CASSLFSAGAPSSYNEQFF. The CDR3 DNA reads TGTGCCAGCAGCTTGTTTTCCGCGGGGGCCCCCAGCTCCTACAATGAGCAGTTCTTC. Full variable domain (rest looked up from reference TRBV5-6 and TRBJ2-1): DAGVTQSPTHLIKTRGQQVTLRCSPKSGHDTVSWYQQALGQGPQFIFQYYEEEERQRGNFPDRFSGHQFPNYSSELNVNALLLGDSALYLCASSLFSAGAPSSYNEQFFGPGTRLTVL.

The chain recombines TRBV6-6 with TRBJ2-2; the match to TRBD2 covers 7 bases. In germline, CDR1 is MNHNY, CDR2 SVGAGI (reference sequence). V gave up 5 bases and J gave up 6 bases; unmatched junction bases: 12. The CDR3 consists of 16 residues. The CDR3 protein is CASSLRGGGPSGELFF. Here the CDR3 DNA reads TGTGCCAGCAGTCTTCGGGGCGGGGGTCCGTCCGGGGAGCTGTTTTTT.

The genes are TRBV30 and TRBJ1-5, with D unresolved. Germline lookup yields CDR1 GTSNPN and CDR2 SVGIG (reference sequence). The CDR3 has 13 amino acids. V was pared by 4 bases and J by 8 bases, with 15 bases between. CDR3 DNA: TGTGCCTGGAAAGGCACCGGGAGGGAGCCCCAGCATTTT. Amino acids: CAWKGTGREPQHF.

This chain connects TRBV3-1 (or the pseudogene TRBV3-2) to TRBJ2-7, with D maybe TRBD1 (5 bases). There are 14 residues in the CDR3. The V end lost 4 bases, the J end lost 3 bases, and 13 bases lay between the germline ends. Germline V gene data show CDR1 as LGHDT and CDR2 as YNNKEL (reference sequence). The CDR3 reads CASSLMTAVYEQYF. CDR3 bases: TGTGCCAGCAGCCTTATGACAGCTGTCTACGAGCAGTACTTC.

This clone has just a few counts. Other DNA sequences of this sample code for an identical CDR3. The chain uses TRBV9 and TRBJ1-6, with 8 nucleotides matching TRBD1. V dropped 5 bases and J dropped 7; count of bases not matched to a gene: 8. The CDR3 covers 15 residues. The germline CDR1 and CDR2 sequences are SGDLS and YYNGEE. CDR3 protein: CASSAGQGGNSPLHF. The CDR3 DNA reads as TGTGCCAGCAGTGCAGGACAGGGTGGGAATTCACCCCTCCACTTT.

The V gene is TRBV6-5, the J gene TRBJ2-1; D is unclear. Trimming removed 7 bases from V and 5 bases from J, with 6 bases in between. CDR1 is MNHEY and CDR2 is SVGAGI in the germline V gene. This CDR3 has 11 amino acids. As DNA, the CDR3 is TGTGCCAGCACCAAAAACAATGAGCAGTTCTTC. As protein: CASTKNNEQFF.